This T cell receptor beta chain was identified in a study of blood T cells in healthy people across ages. The study, taken as a whole, reports: From one million sequenced T cells, diversity estimates were lower bounds.

Per individual sample, total RNA of at least 5.5 micrograms was extracted. Comment on this clonotype: The antigen remains unidentified.

Combining a sample-barcoded 5' primer with a J-beta primer mix, a second PCR ran for 7 to 11 cycles. Every sample returned 2.5 million or more CDR3-containing paired-end reads. Each CDR3 protein gets one entry after TCRdb re-called the 5' RACE reads with MiXCR. Counted here are hundreds of thousands of distinct CDR3 sequences, over 45% occurring once; the ten biggest clones make up 45% to 60%. The sequence derives from a man in his sixties in good health. Input material: blood.

CDR3 sequence reads: CASSLGEGNIQYF. The DNA for the CDR3 is TGCGCCAGCAGTCTCGGGGAGGGGAACATTCAGTACTTC. The rearrangement uses TRBV4-1 and TRBJ2-4; 7 bases map to TRBD2. V trimming: 6 bases; J trimming: 7 bases; junction bases outside the gene matches: 6. Germline assignment: CDR1 MGHRA and CDR2 YSYEKL. The CDR3 is 13 residues long.